The clone carrying this TCR beta chain was detected a few times. No antigen is known for it. The CDR3 extends over 15 amino acids. Germline loops: CDR1 LNHDA, CDR2 SQIVND (reference sequence). The V end lost 6 bases, the J end lost 4 bases, and 19 bases lay between the germline ends. The data belong to a study of CD8+CD57+ T cells in acquired aplastic anemia. Across the study: When averaged, DNA from sorted CD4+ and CD8+ cells came to approximately 3.2 ug. General study findings and limits: Almost 30 CD8+ CDR3 sequences occurred in both the patients and the controls.

TCR beta VDJ and CDR3 profiling used genomic DNA as template. TCRdb reanalysed the reads using MiXCR and keeps one entry per CDR3 protein. Among some 68,000 distinct CDR3 sequences listed, approximately 54% were seen once. The chain links TRBV19 to TRBJ2-7; TRBD1 is a possible D gene (6 bases). The clonotype was recovered from a human donor in good health, serving as a control. Sequenced: sorted CD4+, CD8+, or CD8+CD57+ T cells (not recorded which) from PBMCs. CDR3 sequence reads: CASSALRDKSYEQYF. CDR3 DNA sequence: TGTGCCAGTAGCGCACTCCGGGACAAGTCATACGAGCAGTACTTC. The full variable domain, rest sourced from reference TRBV19 and TRBJ2-7, is DGGITQSPKYLFRKEGQNVTLSCEQNLNHDAMYWYRQDPGQGLRLIYYSQIVNDFQKGDIAEGYSVSREKKESFPLTVTSAQKNPTAFYLCASSALRDKSYEQYFGPGTRLTVT.